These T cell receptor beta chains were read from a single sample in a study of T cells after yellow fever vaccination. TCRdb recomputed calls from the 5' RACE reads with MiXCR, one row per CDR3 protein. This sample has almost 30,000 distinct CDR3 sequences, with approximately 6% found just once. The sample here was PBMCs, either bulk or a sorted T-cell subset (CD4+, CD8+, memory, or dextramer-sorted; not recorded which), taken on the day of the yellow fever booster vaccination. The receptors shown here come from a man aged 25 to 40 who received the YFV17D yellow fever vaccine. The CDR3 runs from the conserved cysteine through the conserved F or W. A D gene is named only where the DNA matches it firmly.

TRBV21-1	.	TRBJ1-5	CASSKVWTVYGNQPQHF
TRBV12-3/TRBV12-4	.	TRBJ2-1	CAITSGAVGGSYNEQFF
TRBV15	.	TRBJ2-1	CATRTPDFPYNEQFF
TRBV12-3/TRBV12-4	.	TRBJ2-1	CASSLAGAQPVGEQFF
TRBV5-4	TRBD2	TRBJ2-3	CASSLFQREADTQYF
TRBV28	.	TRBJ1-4	CASSLQGSGKLFF
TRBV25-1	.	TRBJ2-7	CASSTSYEQYF
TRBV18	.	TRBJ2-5	CASSPISETQYF
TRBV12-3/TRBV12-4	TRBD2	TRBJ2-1	CASSLELAGLGDLYNEQFF
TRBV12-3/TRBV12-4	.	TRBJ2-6	CASSLKVTLLGSGANVLTF
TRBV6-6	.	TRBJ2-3	CASNQDTQYF
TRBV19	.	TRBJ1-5	CASSGRSQVQPQHF
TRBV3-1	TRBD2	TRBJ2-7	CASSPISGIPDEQYF
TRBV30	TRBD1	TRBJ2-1	CAWNWGQFREQFF